This TCR beta chain is from a study of blood T cell repertoires in COVID-19. In the authors' methods: Amplification from reference gene primers served as the basis for estimated nucleated cell counts. Clones were read by immunoSEQ multiplex PCR, and TCRdb kept only the in-frame ones, dropping some. V, J and clone size reflect that table, while D and trimming were determined from the DNA. The sample lists 150,000 or so clones; around 85% were seen once. CDR1 LNHNV and CDR2 YYDKDF come from the germline V gene (reference sequence). V trimming: 3 bases; J trimming: 11 bases; junction bases outside the gene matches: 4. The CDR3 covers 13 residues.

The sequence was collected from a human donor with acute or convalescent COVID-19. The donor label of this sample is uncertain. The sample taken for sequencing was peripheral blood. The chain recombines TRBV15 with TRBJ1-6, with 7 bases that match TRBD1. CDR3 protein: CATSRADRAPLHF. The CDR3 DNA reads TGTGCCACCAGCAGGGCTGACAGGGCACCCCTCCACTTT. Drawing the rest from reference TRBV15 and TRBJ1-6, the complete variable domain is DAMVIQNPRYQVTQFGKPVTLSCSQTLNHNVMYWYQQKSSQAPKLLFHYYDKDFNNEADTPDNFQSRRPNTSFCFLDIRSPGLGDTAMYLCATSRADRAPLHFGNGTRLTVT.